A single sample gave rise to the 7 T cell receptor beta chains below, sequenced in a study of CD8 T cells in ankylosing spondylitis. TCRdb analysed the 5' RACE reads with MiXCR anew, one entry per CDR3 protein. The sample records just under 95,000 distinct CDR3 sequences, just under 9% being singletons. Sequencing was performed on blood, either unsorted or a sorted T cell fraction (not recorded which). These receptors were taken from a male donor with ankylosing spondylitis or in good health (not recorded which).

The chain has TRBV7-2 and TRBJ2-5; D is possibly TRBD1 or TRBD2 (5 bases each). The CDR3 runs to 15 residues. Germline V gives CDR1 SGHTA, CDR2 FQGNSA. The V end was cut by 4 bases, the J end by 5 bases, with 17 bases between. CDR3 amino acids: CASSSGRGVWETQYF. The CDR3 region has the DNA TGTGCCAGCAGCTCTGGCCGAGGGGTATGGGAGACCCAGTACTTC. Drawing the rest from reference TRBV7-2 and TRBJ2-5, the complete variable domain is GAGVSQSPSNKVTEKGKDVELRCDPISGHTALYWYRQSLGQGLEFLIYFQGNSAPDKSGLPSDRFSAERTGGSVSTLTIQRTQQEDSAVYLCASSSGRGVWETQYFGPGTRLLVL.

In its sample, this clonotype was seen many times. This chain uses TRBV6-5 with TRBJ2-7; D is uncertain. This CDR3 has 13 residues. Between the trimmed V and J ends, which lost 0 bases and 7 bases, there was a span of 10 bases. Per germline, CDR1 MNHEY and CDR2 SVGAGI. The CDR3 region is CASSYSSLSEQYF. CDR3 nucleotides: TGTGCCAGCAGTTACTCGAGTCTCTCGGAGCAGTACTTC.

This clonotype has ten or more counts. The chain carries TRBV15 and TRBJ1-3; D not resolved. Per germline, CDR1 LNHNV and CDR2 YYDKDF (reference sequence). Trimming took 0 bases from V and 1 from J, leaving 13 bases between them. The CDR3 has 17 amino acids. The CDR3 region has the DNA TGTGCCACCAGCAGAGATCCCAGCTCCAAATCTGGAAACACCATATATTTT. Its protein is CATSRDPSSKSGNTIYF.

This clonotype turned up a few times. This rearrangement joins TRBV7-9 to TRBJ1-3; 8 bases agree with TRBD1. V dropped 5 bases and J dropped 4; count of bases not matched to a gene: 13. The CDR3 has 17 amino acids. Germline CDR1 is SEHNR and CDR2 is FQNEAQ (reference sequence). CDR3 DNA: TGTGCCAGCAGCCCTCGGACAGGGCGCCTTTTGGGAAACACCATATATTTT. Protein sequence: CASSPRTGRLLGNTIYF.

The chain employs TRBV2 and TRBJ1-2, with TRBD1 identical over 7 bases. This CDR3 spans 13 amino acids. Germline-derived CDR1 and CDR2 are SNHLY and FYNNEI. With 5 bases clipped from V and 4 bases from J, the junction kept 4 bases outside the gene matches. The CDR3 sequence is CASSPGQTYGYTF. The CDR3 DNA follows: TGTGCCAGCAGTCCGGGACAGACCTATGGCTACACCTTC.

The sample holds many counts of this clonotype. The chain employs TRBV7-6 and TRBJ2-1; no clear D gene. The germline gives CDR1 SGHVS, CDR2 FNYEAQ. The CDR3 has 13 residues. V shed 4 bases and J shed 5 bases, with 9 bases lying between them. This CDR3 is CASSSLHNNEQFF. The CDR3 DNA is TGTGCCAGCAGCTCCCTGCATAACAATGAGCAGTTCTTC.

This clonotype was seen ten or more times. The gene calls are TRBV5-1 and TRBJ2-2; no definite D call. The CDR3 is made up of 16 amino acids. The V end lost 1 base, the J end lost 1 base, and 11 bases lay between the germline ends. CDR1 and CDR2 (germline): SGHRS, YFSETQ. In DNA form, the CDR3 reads TGCGCCAGCAGCTTGAATAATGGGGTGAACACCGGGGAGCTGTTTTTT. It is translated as CASSLNNGVNTGELFF.